The present entry profiles one T cell receptor (beta chain) with its context. Antigen: not known. These donors counted as nominally healthy when sampled, but unrecorded immune exposures were likely. The source of the sample is a study of cytomegalovirus exposure and HLA in healthy donors. Notes on the study in general: Many donors shared some public TCRs, even though most TCR sequences were rare. A list of 164 TCR beta chains associated with cytomegalovirus was given.

Trimming removed 7 bases at V and 0 bases at J, with 14 bases between. Looked up from germline, CDR1 is LNHDA and CDR2 is SQIVND (reference sequence). The CDR3 is 15 residues long. 60 Vbeta and 13 Jbeta primers were used in PCR. Repertoires were generated with immunoSEQ multiplex PCR, while TCRdb's copy carries only in-frame clones and drops some. The sample consists of fewer than 200,000 clones, roughly four fifths of them appearing once. The clonotype comes from a man aged 45 to 65 in good health and CMV-seropositive. The genes are TRBV19 and TRBJ2-3, with D perhaps matching TRBD1 (6 bases). The source material was PBMCs. CDR3 bases: TGTGCCAGTAATCCCACAGGGCAAAGCACAGATACGCAGTATTTT. Translated: CASNPTGQSTDTQYF.